This T cell receptor beta chain originates from a study of tumor-infiltrating lymphocytes in primary liver carcinoma. Study-level information: The patients, men and women alike, were aged 30 to 69 years. Whole-study results and caveats: Tumors reached a significantly greater top-250-clone fraction than blood did (p = 0.039). Being bulk and unsorted, samples allowed no CD4+ and CD8+ repertoire comparison.

The CDR3 is 17 residues long. Germline values: CDR1 SGHDT, CDR2 YYEEEE. Trimming at V came to 4 bases and at J to 4 bases, leaving 11 bases not matched to a gene. For blood RNA, unsorted whole blood served as the source, and germline DNA was extracted too. From around 0.5 ug of total RNA, TCR beta-specific cDNA was reverse-transcribed using a constant-region primer. Libraries covering TCR beta were generated through three nested multiplex PCR rounds (using a slightly modified ARM-PCR). Both of the initial two PCR rounds ran for around 10 cycles and employed TRBV1-TRBV30 forward primers alongside a C-beta reverse primer. TCRdb itself ran the multiplex PCR reads through MiXCR, one entry per CDR3 protein. The sample records hundreds of thousands of distinct CDR3 sequences, 50% to 75% being singletons. Of note for this clonotype: Its specificity is unknown.

The chain links TRBV5-6 to TRBJ1-4; 9 positions agree with TRBD1. This clonotype was sampled from a woman aged 30 to 39 with primary liver carcinoma and hepatitis B virus infection. The sample consisted of peripheral blood. In DNA, the CDR3 is TGTGCCAGCAGCCGGGACAGGGTGCCGGGTAGTAATGAAAAACTGTTTTTT. This translates into CASSRDRVPGSNEKLFF.